The source of this T cell receptor (beta chain) is a study of glioma-infiltrating T cells. Study-level results: Tissue-blood divergence was below expectation in non-neoplastic patients, above in gliomas.

On this clonotype itself: Its antigen is not identified.

TCR alpha and beta CDR3 regions were amplified from RNA using iRepertoire nested multiplex PCR. TCRdb fed the multiplex PCR reads into MiXCR, producing one record per CDR3 protein. The top ten hold roughly 5.2% of the sample, which has under 200,000 distinct CDR3 sequences, roughly two fifths seen once. Sequencing was carried out using glioma tissue, nonneoplastic brain tissue, or PBMCs (not recorded which). The sequence came from a human donor with low-grade glioma or glioblastoma, undergoing nonglioma brain surgery, or in good health (not recorded which).

This CDR3 is CASNPDSQSNEKLFF. The CDR3 bases are TGTGCCAGTAATCCGGACAGCCAGTCTAATGAAAAACTGTTTTTT. The rearrangement links TRBV2 to TRBJ1-4; a possible D gene is TRBD1 (6 bases). Germline CDR1 reads SNHLY; CDR2 reads FYNNEI. V lost 9 bases and J lost 3, with 17 bases in between. CDR3 size: 15 residues.